These 3 T cell receptor beta chains were all obtained from the same sample, sequenced in a study of T cells after somatic rescue of genetic block. Some clones are missing from TCRdb's copy, which holds only in-frame ones; the method was immunoSEQ multiplex PCR. In the table there are 10,000 to 15,000 clones, roughly two thirds of which are singletons. Sequenced input: peripheral blood mononuclear cells (PBMCs). All receptors derive from a boy between 5 and 17 years old.

J is TRBJ2-3 and V is TRBV27; tentatively, D is TRBD1 (5 bases). The CDR3 runs 20 residues. V lost 0 bases, J lost 1 base, and 23 bases lay in between. Germline V gives CDR1 MNHEY, CDR2 SMNVEV (reference sequence). For the CDR3, the DNA is TGTGCCAGCAGTTTATCGTGGGGCGTCCAAGAGGATGGGGGCACAGATACGCAGTATTTT. This encodes CASSLSWGVQEDGGTDTQYF.

The chain carries TRBV21-1 and TRBJ1-1. TRBV21-1 is a pseudogene segment. This CDR3 spans 16 amino acids. CDR3 in DNA: TGTGCCAGCAGCCCCTTCGAGTGGGGGGCGAGCACTGAAGCTTTCTTT. Protein product: CASSPFEWGASTEAFF.

This clone was picked up a small number of times. The chain uses TRBV10-3 and TRBJ1-5; perhaps TRBD1 as D (5 bases). The CDR3 extends over 16 amino acids. Germline values: CDR1 ENHRY, CDR2 SYGVKD. Trimming removed 0 bases at V and 2 bases at J, with 11 bases between. CDR3 bases: TGTGCCATCAGTGAGTCGGGAGGGGCGGGCAATCAGCCCCAGCATTTT. The encoded protein is CAISESGGAGNQPQHF.